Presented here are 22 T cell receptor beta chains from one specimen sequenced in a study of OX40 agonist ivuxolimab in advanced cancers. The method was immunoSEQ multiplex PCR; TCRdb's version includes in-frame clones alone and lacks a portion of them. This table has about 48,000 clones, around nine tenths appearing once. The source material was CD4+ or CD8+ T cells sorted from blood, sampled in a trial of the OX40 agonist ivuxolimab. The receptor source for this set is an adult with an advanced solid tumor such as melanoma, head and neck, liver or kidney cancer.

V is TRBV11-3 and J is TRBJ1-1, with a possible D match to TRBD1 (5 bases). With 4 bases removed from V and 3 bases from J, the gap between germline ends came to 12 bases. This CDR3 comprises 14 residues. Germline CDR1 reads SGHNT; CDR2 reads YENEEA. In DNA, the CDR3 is TGTGCCAGCAGCTCCCGCCCGGGGGACACTGAAGCTTTCTTT. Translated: CASSSRPGDTEAFF. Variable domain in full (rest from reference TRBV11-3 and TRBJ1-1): EAGVVQSPRYKIIEKKQPVAFWCNPISGHNTLYWYLQNLGQGPELLIRYENEEAVDDSQLPKDRFSAERLKGVDSTLKIQPAELGDSAVYLCASSSRPGDTEAFFGQGTRLTVV.

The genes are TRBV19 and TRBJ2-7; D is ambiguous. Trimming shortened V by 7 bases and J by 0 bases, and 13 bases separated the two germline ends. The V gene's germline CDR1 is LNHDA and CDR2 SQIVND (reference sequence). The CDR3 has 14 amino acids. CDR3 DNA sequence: TGTGCCAGTACAGCAGGCCGTAGCTCCTACGAGCAGTACTTC. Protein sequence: CASTAGRSSYEQYF.

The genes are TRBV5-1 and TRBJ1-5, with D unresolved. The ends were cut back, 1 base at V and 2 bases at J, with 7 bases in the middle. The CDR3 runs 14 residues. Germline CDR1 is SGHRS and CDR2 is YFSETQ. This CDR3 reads CASSLTWGNQPQHF. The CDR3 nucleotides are TGCGCCAGCAGCTTGACCTGGGGCAATCAGCCCCAGCATTTT. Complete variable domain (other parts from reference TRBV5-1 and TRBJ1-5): KAGVTQTPRYLIKTRGQQVTLSCSPISGHRSVSWYQQTPGQGLQFLFEYFSETQRNKGNFPGRFSGRQFSNSRSEMNVSTLELGDSALYLCASSLTWGNQPQHFGDGTRLSIL.

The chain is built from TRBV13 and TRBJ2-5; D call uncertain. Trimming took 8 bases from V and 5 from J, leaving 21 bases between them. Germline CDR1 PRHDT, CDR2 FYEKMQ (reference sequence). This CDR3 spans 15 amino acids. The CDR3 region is CASHPRRAGMETQYF. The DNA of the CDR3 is TGTGCCAGCCACCCCCGGCGTGCCGGTATGGAGACCCAGTACTTC.

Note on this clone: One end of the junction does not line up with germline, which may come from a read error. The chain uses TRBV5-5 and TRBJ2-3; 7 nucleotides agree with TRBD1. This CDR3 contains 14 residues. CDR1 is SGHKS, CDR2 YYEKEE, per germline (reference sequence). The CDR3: CASSIRDSKDTQYF. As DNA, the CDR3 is TGTGCCAGCAGCATCCGGGACAGCAAAGATACGCAGTATTTT.

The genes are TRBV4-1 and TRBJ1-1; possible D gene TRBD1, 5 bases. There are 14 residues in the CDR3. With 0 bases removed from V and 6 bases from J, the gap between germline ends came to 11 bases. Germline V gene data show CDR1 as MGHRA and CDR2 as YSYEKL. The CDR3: CASSQDVLGAEAFF. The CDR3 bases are TGCGCCAGCAGCCAAGATGTTTTAGGGGCTGAAGCTTTCTTT.

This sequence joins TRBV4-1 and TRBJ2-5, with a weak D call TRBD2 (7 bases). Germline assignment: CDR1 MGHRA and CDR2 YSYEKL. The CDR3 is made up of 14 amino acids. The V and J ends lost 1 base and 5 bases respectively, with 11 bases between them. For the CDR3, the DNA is TGCGCCAGCAGCCAAGTTGGGGGGGCGGAGACCCAGTACTTC. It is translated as CASSQVGGAETQYF.

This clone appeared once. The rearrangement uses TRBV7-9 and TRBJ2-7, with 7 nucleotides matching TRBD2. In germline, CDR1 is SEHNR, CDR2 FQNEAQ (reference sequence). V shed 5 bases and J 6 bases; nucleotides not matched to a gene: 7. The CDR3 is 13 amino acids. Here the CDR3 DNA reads TGTGCCAGCAGCCCCCACGCGGGGGTCGAGCAGTACGTC. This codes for CASSPHAGVEQYV.

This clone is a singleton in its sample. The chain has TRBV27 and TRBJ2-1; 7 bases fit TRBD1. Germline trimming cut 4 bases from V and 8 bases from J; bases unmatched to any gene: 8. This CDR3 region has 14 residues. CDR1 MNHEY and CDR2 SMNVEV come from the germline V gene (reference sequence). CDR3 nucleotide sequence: TGTGCCAGCAGTTCAGGGGGACGGGGCTATGAGCAGTTCTTC. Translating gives CASSSGGRGYEQFF.

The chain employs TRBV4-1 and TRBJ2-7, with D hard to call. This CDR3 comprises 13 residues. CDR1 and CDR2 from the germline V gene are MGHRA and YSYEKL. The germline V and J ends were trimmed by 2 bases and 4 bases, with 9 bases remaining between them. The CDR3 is CASSQLESYEQYV. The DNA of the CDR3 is TGCGCCAGCAGCCAATTAGAATCTTACGAGCAGTACGTC.

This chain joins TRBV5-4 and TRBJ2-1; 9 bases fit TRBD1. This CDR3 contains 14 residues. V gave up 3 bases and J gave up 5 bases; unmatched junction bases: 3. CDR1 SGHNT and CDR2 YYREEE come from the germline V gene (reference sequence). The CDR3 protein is CASSWDRANNEQFF. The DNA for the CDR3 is TGTGCCAGCAGCTGGGACAGGGCGAACAATGAGCAGTTCTTC.

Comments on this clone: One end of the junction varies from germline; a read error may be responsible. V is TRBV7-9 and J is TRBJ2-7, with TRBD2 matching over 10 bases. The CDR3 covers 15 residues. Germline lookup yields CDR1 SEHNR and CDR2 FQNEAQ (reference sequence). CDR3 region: CASSIAGGNSYEQYF. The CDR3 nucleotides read TGTGCCAGCAGCATAGCGGGGGGCAACTCCTACGAGCAGTACTTC.

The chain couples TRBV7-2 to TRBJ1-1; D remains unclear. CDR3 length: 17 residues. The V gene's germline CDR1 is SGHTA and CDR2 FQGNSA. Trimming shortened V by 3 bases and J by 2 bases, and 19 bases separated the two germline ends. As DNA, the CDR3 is TGTGCCAGCAGCTTTCGCCCGGCGGGGATGGGAAACACTGAAGCTTTCTTT. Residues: CASSFRPAGMGNTEAFF.

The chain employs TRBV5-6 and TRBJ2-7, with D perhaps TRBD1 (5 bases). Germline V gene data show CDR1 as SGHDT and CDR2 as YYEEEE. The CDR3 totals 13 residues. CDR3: CAGSYEQEYEQYV. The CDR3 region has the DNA TGTGCCGGCAGCTACGAACAGGAGTACGAGCAGTACGTC.

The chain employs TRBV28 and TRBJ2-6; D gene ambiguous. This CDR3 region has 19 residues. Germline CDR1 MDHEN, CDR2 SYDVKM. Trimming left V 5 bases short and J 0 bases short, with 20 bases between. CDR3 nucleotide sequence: TGTGCCAGCAGTCGCCCCTCGAAAGGAGACCTCTCTGGGGCCAACGTCCTGACTTTC. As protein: CASSRPSKGDLSGANVLTF.

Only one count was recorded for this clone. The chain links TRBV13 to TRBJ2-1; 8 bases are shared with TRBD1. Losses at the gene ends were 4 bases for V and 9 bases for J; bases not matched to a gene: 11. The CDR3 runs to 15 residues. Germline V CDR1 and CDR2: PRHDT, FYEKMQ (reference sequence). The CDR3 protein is CASSSDRGTLSEQFF. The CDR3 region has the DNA TGTGCCAGCAGCTCAGACAGGGGAACTCTAAGTGAGCAGTTCTTC.

CDR3 bases: TGTGCCAGCAGTCCCCGTAATGGTCCTGCGGTTGAAAAACTGTTTTTT. This codes for CASSPRNGPAVEKLFF. The V call is TRBV27, the J call TRBJ1-4; no reliable D call. The CDR3 spans 16 residues. The V gene's germline CDR1 is MNHEY and CDR2 SMNVEV (reference sequence). Deletions cut 5 bases from V and 7 bases from J, with 20 bases between.

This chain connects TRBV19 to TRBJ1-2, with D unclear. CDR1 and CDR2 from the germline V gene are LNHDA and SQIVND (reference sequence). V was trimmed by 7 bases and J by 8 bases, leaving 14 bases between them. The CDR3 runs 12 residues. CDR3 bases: TGTGCCAGTACTACGGACGGGCTCGGCTACACCTTC. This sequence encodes CASTTDGLGYTF.

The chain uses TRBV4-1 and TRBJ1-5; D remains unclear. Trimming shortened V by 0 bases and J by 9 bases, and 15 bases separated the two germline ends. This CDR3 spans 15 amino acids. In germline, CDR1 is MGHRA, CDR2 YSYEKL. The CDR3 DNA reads TGCGCCAGCAGCCAAGAAGGGATACATCCCGGGCCCCAGCATTTT. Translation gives CASSQEGIHPGPQHF.

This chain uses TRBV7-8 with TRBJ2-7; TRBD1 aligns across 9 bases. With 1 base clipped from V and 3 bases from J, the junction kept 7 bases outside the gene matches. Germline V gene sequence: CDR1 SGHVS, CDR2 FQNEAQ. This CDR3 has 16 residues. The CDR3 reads CASSLGGQGEVYEQYV. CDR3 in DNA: TGTGCCAGCAGCTTAGGGGGACAGGGAGAGGTCTACGAGCAGTACGTC.

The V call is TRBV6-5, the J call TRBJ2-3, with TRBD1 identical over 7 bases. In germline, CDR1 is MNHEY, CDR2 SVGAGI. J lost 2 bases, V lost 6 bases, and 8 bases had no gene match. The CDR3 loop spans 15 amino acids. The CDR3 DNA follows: TGTGCCAGCAGCCTCGAGGACAGGTTCACAGATACGCAGTATTTT. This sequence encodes CASSLEDRFTDTQYF.

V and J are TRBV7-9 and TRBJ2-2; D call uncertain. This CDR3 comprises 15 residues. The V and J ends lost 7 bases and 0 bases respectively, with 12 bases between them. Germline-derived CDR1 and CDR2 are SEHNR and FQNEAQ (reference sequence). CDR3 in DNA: TGTGCCAGCACCACGACTCGAGCGAACACCGGGGAGCTGTTTTTT. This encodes CASTTTRANTGELFF.